This T cell receptor beta chain emerged from a study of blood T cell repertoires in COVID-19. Overall study: There were acute and convalescent COVID-19 samples, and they came from the United States, Italy and Spain. The cDNA or gDNA used as material had been derived from T cells, B-cell-depleted T cells, or PBMCs.

This clone appeared a single time. The CDR3 covers 15 residues. Germline loops: CDR1 SGHTA, CDR2 FQGNSA. V was clipped by 4 bases and J by 3 bases, with 13 bases between them. In the original analysis: Reference gene primers were amplified, and this amplification served to estimate nucleated cell counts. Assay: immunoSEQ multiplex PCR; the TCRdb copy retains only in-frame clones and omits some. V and J calls and clone size are as listed in that table; D and trimming were resolved from the DNA. The sample holds around 350,000 clones; 70% to 90% are singletons and the top ten take about 3%. This chain links TRBV7-2 with TRBJ2-1; perhaps TRBD2 as D (6 bases). Sequencing was carried out using peripheral blood. The clonotype originates from a human donor in a cohort sampled during active COVID-19. The CDR3 nucleotides are TGTGCCAGCAGCTCGTCTACGGGGGACTACAATGAGCAGTTCTTC. Protein: CASSSSTGDYNEQFF.